This paragraph covers one TCR beta chain sequence. This specimen comes from a study of cytomegalovirus exposure and HLA in healthy donors. When sampled, the donors appeared nominally healthy, though they likely had unrecorded immune exposures. The primer mix had 60 Vbeta and 13 Jbeta primers. The table came from immunoSEQ multiplex PCR; TCRdb's copy has only in-frame clones and leaves some out. The table records roughly 99,000 clones, 75% to 85% of them present only once. Germline lookup yields CDR1 MNHEY and CDR2 SVGAGI. The CDR3 contains 14 residues. Deletions cut 4 bases from V and 3 bases from J, with 10 bases between.

The clonotype comes from a woman in her thirties or forties in good health and CMV-seronegative. Material: PBMCs. This rearrangement joins TRBV6-5 to TRBJ1-5; D possibly corresponds to TRBD1 (6 bases). The CDR3 DNA sequence: TGTGCCAGCAGTTCCGGACAGTCCAATCAGCCCCAGCATTTT. This codes for CASSSGQSNQPQHF.